This entry lists 13 T cell receptor beta chains sequenced from one sample in a study of T-cell reconstitution after alpha-beta-depleted transplantation in children. Construction of the TCRbeta library involved unique molecular identifiers. TCRdb re-called the PCR reads with MiXCR, one entry per CDR3 protein. The table includes around 490,000 distinct CDR3 sequences, approximately 10% detected once. The sequencing here drew on PBMCs, mostly from graft donor cells, taken 180 days after TCRalphabeta/CD19-depleted stem cell transplant. The receptors shown here come from a female patient aged 2-9 years who had a stem cell transplant for aplastic anemia, so the T cells may come from the graft donor.

The V and J genes are TRBV10-3 and TRBJ1-5, with D tentatively TRBD1 (6 bases). The germline gives CDR1 ENHRY, CDR2 SYGVKD. CDR3 size: 14 residues. Trimming cost V 3 bases and J 2 bases, with 8 bases left between them. The CDR3 DNA reads as TGTGCCATCAGTGAAGGGGGGCGCAATCAGCCCCAGCATTTT. Protein: CAISEGGRNQPQHF.

This clonotype was recorded a few times. This rearrangement joins TRBV3-1 to TRBJ2-7; TRBD2 agrees at 11 bases. Per the germline V gene, CDR1 is LGHDT and CDR2 is YNNKEL (reference sequence). J was trimmed by 2 bases and V by 3 bases; bases with no gene match: 6. This CDR3 has 16 amino acids. The CDR3: CASSQPGLAETYEQYF. For the CDR3, the DNA is TGTGCCAGCAGCCAGCCGGGACTAGCGGAAACCTACGAGCAGTACTTC.

This clonotype was detected a few times. The chain links TRBV5-1 to TRBJ2-1, with TRBD2 matching 13 bases. This CDR3 spans 16 amino acids. CDR1 and CDR2 (germline): SGHRS, YFSETQ. Trimming at V came to 4 bases and at J to 4 bases, leaving 5 bases not matched to a gene. The CDR3 reads CASSVKGLAGYNEQFF. CDR3 bases: TGCGCCAGCAGCGTGAAGGGACTAGCGGGATACAATGAGCAGTTCTTC. Full variable domain (outside the CDR3, taken from reference TRBV5-1 and TRBJ2-1): KAGVTQTPRYLIKTRGQQVTLSCSPISGHRSVSWYQQTPGQGLQFLFEYFSETQRNKGNFPGRFSGRQFSNSRSEMNVSTLELGDSALYLCASSVKGLAGYNEQFFGPGTRLTVL.

In the case of this clonotype: An end of the junction does not agree with germline; a read error may underlie this. The chain links TRBV20-1 to TRBJ2-6; a weak D match, TRBD1 (5 bases). Germline V lookup: CDR1 DFQATT, CDR2 SNEGSKA (reference sequence). The CDR3 totals 15 residues. The CDR3 DNA is TGCAGTGCTAGAGAGGGCAGCTCTGGGGCCAACGGCCTGACTTTC. Translating it yields CSAREGSSGANGLTF.

This sequence joins TRBV4-3 and TRBJ2-2, with 7 nucleotides matching TRBD2. Per the germline V gene, CDR1 is LGHNA and CDR2 is YSLEER. This CDR3 comprises 17 residues. V lost 0 bases, J lost 3 bases, and 7 bases stayed unmatched. CDR3 loop: CASSQDAGAPHTGELFF. The CDR3, as DNA: TGCGCCAGCAGCCAAGATGCGGGAGCGCCACACACCGGGGAGCTGTTTTTT.

In its sample, this clonotype was seen many times. V and J are TRBV10-2 and TRBJ2-7; no definite D call. The V gene's germline CDR1 is WSHSY and CDR2 SAAADI. The ends were cut back, 1 base at V and 4 bases at J, with 14 bases in the middle. The CDR3 runs 15 residues. CDR3 bases: TGCGCCAGCAGTGAGTGGACCCTTCAAGGGTACGAGCAGTACGTC. Translation: CASSEWTLQGYEQYV.

V and J are TRBV20-1 and TRBJ1-5; the match to TRBD1 covers 7 bases. The V gene end was trimmed by 2 bases and the J gene end by 5 bases; junction bases not matched to a gene: 0. Germline CDR1 is DFQATT and CDR2 is SNEGSKA (reference sequence). This CDR3 is 12 amino acids long. Here the CDR3 DNA reads TGCAGTGCTAGACAGGGGGATCAGCCCCAGCATTTT. Amino acids: CSARQGDQPQHF.

This rearrangement joins TRBV14 to TRBJ2-2, with 8 bases aligning to TRBD1. This CDR3 has 16 amino acids. The germline CDR1 and CDR2 sequences are SGHDN and FVKESK. V was clipped by 6 bases and J by 3 bases; unmatched bases: 9. The CDR3 DNA sequence: TGTGCCAGCAGTAAGCGGACAGGGTCCGACACCGGGGAGCTGTTTTTT. This codes for CASSKRTGSDTGELFF. The full variable domain, completed using reference TRBV14 and TRBJ2-2, is EAGVTQFPSHSVIEKGQTVTLRCDPISGHDNLYWYRRVMGKEIKFLLHFVKESKQDESGMPNNRFLAERTGGTYSTLKVQPAELEDSGVYFCASSKRTGSDTGELFFGEGSRLTVL.

The chain links TRBV5-6 to TRBJ1-2; perhaps TRBD1 as D (6 bases). V lost 2 bases to trimming and J lost 0 bases, with 20 bases between them. Germline lookup yields CDR1 SGHDT and CDR2 YYEEEE. CDR3 size: 18 residues. This chain's CDR3 is CASSFILTGILANYGYTF. The DNA of the CDR3 is TGTGCCAGCAGCTTCATTCTTACAGGGATCTTAGCTAACTATGGCTACACCTTC.

This clonotype was counted only a few times. This chain connects TRBV12-3 or TRBV12-4 to TRBJ2-1, with D possibly matching TRBD1 (6 bases). V dropped 3 bases and J dropped 4 bases, with 13 bases sitting between them. The CDR3 consists of 15 residues. The DNA for the CDR3 is TGTGCCAGCAGTTTCTCGGGGCAGGGGTACAATGAGCAGTTCTTC. This codes for CASSFSGQGYNEQFF.

This chain links TRBV27 with TRBJ2-7; no reliable D call. Trimming removed 3 bases at V and 3 bases at J, with 15 bases between. The CDR3 runs 15 residues. CDR1 and CDR2 from the germline V gene are MNHEY and SMNVEV (reference sequence). The CDR3 DNA is TGTGCCAGCAGTTTTCGGCTCCTTGGGTACTACGAGCAGTACTTC. Amino acid sequence: CASSFRLLGYYEQYF.

The chain couples TRBV7-8 to TRBJ2-4, with a possible D match to TRBD2 (7 bases). Deletions cut 4 bases from V and 1 base from J, with 20 bases between. CDR1 and CDR2 from the germline V gene are SGHVS and FQNEAQ. The CDR3 runs 18 residues. The CDR3 sequence is CASSSQRRGLSAKNIQYF. The CDR3 nucleotides are TGTGCCAGCAGCTCCCAGAGGCGGGGGCTTTCGGCCAAAAACATTCAGTACTTC.

The chain links TRBV4-3 to TRBJ1-5; no firm D call. There are 13 residues in the CDR3. Trimming pared 0 bases from V and 11 bases from J, leaving 11 bases between. The germline V gene has CDR1 LGHNA and CDR2 YSLEER. The CDR3 reads CASSQDQAAAQHF. CDR3 nucleotides: TGCGCCAGCAGCCAAGATCAGGCCGCGGCCCAGCATTTT.